This passage covers 5 T cell receptor beta chains from one sample sequenced in a study of early T cells in non-severe SARS-CoV-2 infection. Via MiXCR, TCRdb re-called the 5' RACE reads, giving one row per CDR3 protein. This sample has 30,000 to 45,000 distinct CDR3 sequences, with roughly 5.9% found just once. Sample: whole blood. Receptor source: an adult who was a healthcare worker with PCR-confirmed SARS-CoV-2 infection or an uninfected control (not recorded which).

This clonotype appeared many times. The rearrangement links TRBV27 to TRBJ2-7; no reliable D call. V lost 7 bases and J 2 bases, leaving 6 bases between the germline ends. From germline, CDR1 is MNHEY and CDR2 SMNVEV (reference sequence). This CDR3 region has 11 residues. The CDR3 sequence: CASTLPYEQYF. The CDR3 DNA reads as TGTGCCAGCACCTTGCCCTACGAGCAGTACTTC.

The chain uses TRBV3-1 and TRBJ2-4; D remains ambiguous. The V gene lost 4 bases and the J gene lost 0 bases, with 16 bases spanning the gap. Germline values: CDR1 LGHDT, CDR2 YNNKEL (reference sequence). The CDR3 length is 17 residues. Here the CDR3 reads CASSPSSAALAKNIQYF. In DNA, the CDR3 is TGTGCCAGCAGCCCCTCCTCGGCAGCTCTAGCCAAAAACATTCAGTACTTC.

This clonotype has at least ten counts. V is TRBV12-3 or TRBV12-4 and J is TRBJ1-5; D not resolved. CDR3 length equals 13 residues. Trimming took 5 bases from V and 4 from J, leaving 9 bases between them. The CDR3 is CASSPDRNQPQHF. The CDR3 bases are TGTGCCAGCAGTCCGGACCGAAATCAGCCCCAGCATTTT.

The V gene is TRBV10-1, the J gene TRBJ1-1, with D perhaps TRBD1 (5 bases). CDR3 size: 13 residues. The germline V gene encodes CDR1 WNHNN and CDR2 SYGVQD (reference sequence). V was shortened by 5 bases and J by 1 base, with 8 bases between the two germline ends. The CDR3 sequence: CASSSDKNTEAFF. In nucleotides, the CDR3 is TGCGCCAGCAGTTCGGACAAGAACACTGAAGCTTTCTTT.

This clonotype appeared many times. The chain joins TRBV19 to TRBJ2-1; D call uncertain. CDR3 length equals 12 residues. Germline V gene data show CDR1 as LNHDA and CDR2 as SQIVND (reference sequence). The V gene lost 2 bases and the J gene lost 6 bases, with 5 bases spanning the gap. In DNA form, the CDR3 reads TGTGCCAGTAGTATATTTTCCAATGAGCAGTTCTTC. As protein: CASSIFSNEQFF.